These T cell receptor beta chains were read from a single sample in a study of cytomegalovirus exposure and HLA in healthy donors. This table comes from immunoSEQ multiplex PCR, and its TCRdb copy is limited to in-frame clones, with some not included. Here the sample spans around 150,000 clones, 76% being singletons. Source material: PBMCs. These receptors were obtained from a man in his forties in good health and CMV-seronegative. Both conserved end residues are part of each CDR3. A D gene is named only where the DNA matches it firmly. Part of the rows lack a size; the others show once, few, many or a class for expanded clones.

TRBJ1-5 | TRBV9 | . | TRBD1 | TGTGCCAGCAGCCTAACAGGGGATAGCAATCAGCCCCAGCATTTT | CASSLTGDSNQPQHF
TRBJ1-5 | TRBV6-1 | . | TRBD1 | TGTGCCAGCAGTGGAACAGGGGGCGAGGGCAATCAGCCCCAGCATTTT | CASSGTGGEGNQPQHF
TRBJ1-1 | TRBV18 | . | TRBD1 | TGTGCCAGCTCGCCCGCAGGGGGCCGAGGGAACACTGAAGCTTTCTTT | CASSPAGGRGNTEAFF
TRBJ1-2 | TRBV7-9 | once | . | TGTGCCAGCAGCTACCACAGGGATGGCTACACCTTC | CASSYHRDGYTF
TRBJ2-5 | TRBV5-6 | . | TRBD1 | TGTGCCAGCAGCGGGGGGACAGGGCTGTACCAAGAGACCCAGTACTTC | CASSGGTGLYQETQYF
TRBJ2-7 | TRBV6-5 | once | TRBD2 | TGTGCCAGCAGTCGTAGCGGGTCCACCTACGAGCAGTACTTC | CASSRSGSTYEQYF
TRBJ2-1 | TRBV11-1 | . | . | TGTGCCAGCAGCTTAGCTGAGGCTTACTACAATGAGCAGTTCTTC | CASSLAEAYYNEQFF
TRBJ2-7 | TRBV28 | . | . | TGTGCCAGCAGTGAGGTGGCAGGGGCCTACGAGCAGTACTTC | CASSEVAGAYEQYF
TRBJ2-5 | TRBV5-1 | . | . | TGCGCCAGCAGCTTAGTGGGGGGTCTAGCAGAGACCCAGTACTTC | CASSLVGGLAETQYF
TRBJ1-5 | TRBV6-1 | once | . | TGTGCCAGCAGTGAAGAATCAGCCAGGAAAAATCAGCCCCAGCATTTT | CASSEESARKNQPQHF
TRBJ1-2 | TRBV11-2 | few | . | TGTGCCAGCAGCTTAGTTTCCGGGGGGCCAAACTATGGCTACACCTTC | CASSLVSGGPNYGYTF
TRBJ1-6 | TRBV15 | . | . | TGTGCCACCAGCAGAGATCGGGAGGGATCACCCCTCCACTTT | CATSRDREGSPLHF
TRBJ1-2 | TRBV30 | . | . | TGTGCCTGGAGTAGCGGTTCTGGGTCGGGTGGGTATGGCTACACCTTC | CAWSSGSGSGGYGYTF
TRBJ2-1 | TRBV5-6 | . | TRBD2 | TGTGCCAGCAGCGCCGGGACTAGCGGGGAGCAGTTCTTC | CASSAGTSGEQFF
TRBJ1-5 | TRBV19 | once | . | TGTGCCAGTAGTATAGAACTCTCCATCGGGCAGCCCCAGCATTTT | CASSIELSIGQPQHF
TRBJ2-3 | TRBV7-3 | few | . | TGTGCCAGCAGCTTAGAAGCCACCACAGATACGCAGTATTTT | CASSLEATTDTQYF
TRBJ2-5 | TRBV7-9 | few | TRBD2 | TGTGCCAGCAACCGGGGGGTAGGTCAAGAGACCCAGTACTTC | CASNRGVGQETQYF
TRBJ2-7 | TRBV5-4 | . | . | TGTGCCAGCAGCTTGTCTAGCGCGTCCTACGAGCAGTACTTC | CASSLSSASYEQYF
TRBJ1-5 | TRBV14 | . | . | TGTGCCAGCAGCCAAGAGCAGGTGGGGCCCCAGCATTTT | CASSQEQVGPQHF
TRBJ1-2 | TRBV7-9 | . | . | TGTGCCAGCAGCTTAGAGCGGACAGAGGTTGGCTACACCTTC | CASSLERTEVGYTF
TRBJ2-5 | TRBV7-2 | . | TRBD1 | TGTGCCAGCAGCGGACAGGGTCGAGAGACCCAGTACTTC | CASSGQGRETQYF
TRBJ2-5 | TRBV6-1 | few | TRBD2 | TGTGCCAGCAGGACTAGCGGGGGAACGGGGACCCAGTACTTC | CASRTSGGTGTQYF
TRBJ1-5 | TRBV5-5 | . | TRBD1 | TGTGCCAGCAGCCAGCAGGGGGACTATCAGCCCCAGCATTTT | CASSQQGDYQPQHF
TRBJ1-5 | TRBV27 | . | TRBD1 | TGTGCCAGCAGTTTAGGGACAGGGCATAGCAATCAGCCCCAGCATTTT | CASSLGTGHSNQPQHF
TRBJ2-6 | TRBV7-9 | few | TRBD1 | TGTGCCAGCAGGTCCGGGACAGGAGGCAAGAGAACTGGGGCCAACGGCCTGACTTTC | CASRSGTGGKRTGANGLTF
TRBJ2-3 | TRBV7-9 | . | . | TGTGCCAGCAGGGGGCAGGGAGGAGGATCGTTCCTCACAGATACGCAGTATTTT | CASRGQGGGSFLTDTQYF
TRBJ1-6 | TRBV6-5 | . | . | TGTGCCAGCAATGACAGGACAAATTCACCCCTCCACTTT | CASNDRTNSPLHF
TRBJ1-2 | TRBV5-1 | . | TRBD1 | TGCGCCAGCAGCTTCGGGACAGCTGATGGCTACACCTTC | CASSFGTADGYTF
TRBJ1-1 | TRBV30 | . | TRBD1 | TGTGCCTGGAGTGTAACAGGGGAAGCAGCTTTCTTT | CAWSVTGEAAFF
TRBJ2-1 | TRBV7-8 | . | . | TGTGCCAGCAGCCCACGCAGCGGAGACTACAATGAGCAGTTCTTC | CASSPRSGDYNEQFF
TRBJ1-2 | TRBV2 | . | TRBD1 | TGTGCCAGCAGTGAGTGGACAGGGAATAATCTAATCTATGGCTACACCTTC | CASSEWTGNNLIYGYTF
TRBJ1-6 | TRBV5-4 | . | TRBD1 | TGTGCCAGCAGCTTGGACAGGGGGCCCCTCCACTTT | CASSLDRGPLHF
TRBJ2-2 | TRBV28 | . | . | TGTGCCAGCAGTTCCCAATGGAACACCGGGGAGCTGTTTTTT | CASSSQWNTGELFF
TRBJ1-4 | TRBV9 | . | . | TGTGCCAGCAGCGCCCCGGGGGGTGGTAATGAAAAACTGTTTTTT | CASSAPGGGNEKLFF
TRBJ2-3 | TRBV5-4 | . | TRBD2 | TGTGCCAGCAGCTTGGCTGCCCGCGGGGGGGACACAGATACGCAGTATTTT | CASSLAARGGDTDTQYF
TRBJ2-1 | TRBV9 | . | . | TGTGCCAGCAGCCATTTGGCGGGGGCAGGGAATGAGCAGTTCTTC | CASSHLAGAGNEQFF